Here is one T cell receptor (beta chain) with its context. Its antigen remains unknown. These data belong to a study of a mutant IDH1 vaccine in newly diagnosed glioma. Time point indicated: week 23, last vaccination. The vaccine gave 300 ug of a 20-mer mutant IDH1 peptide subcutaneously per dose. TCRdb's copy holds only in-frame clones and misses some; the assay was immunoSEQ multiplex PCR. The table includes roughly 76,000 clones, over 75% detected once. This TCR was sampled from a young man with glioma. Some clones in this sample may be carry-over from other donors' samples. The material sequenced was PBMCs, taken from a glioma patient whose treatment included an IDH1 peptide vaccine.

CDR3 amino acids: CAWSEGRVLEQYF. The CDR3 DNA reads TGTGCCTGGAGTGAGGGAAGGGTTCTCGAGCAGTACTTC. This chain joins TRBV30 and TRBJ2-7; D remains unclear. CDR1 and CDR2 from the germline V gene are GTSNPN and SVGIG (reference sequence). The CDR3 totals 13 residues. The germline V and J ends were trimmed by 1 base and 6 bases, with 13 bases remaining between them.